This T cell receptor beta chain originates from a study of blood T cells in healthy people across ages. The use of a sample-barcoded 5' primer and a J-beta primer mix characterized a second PCR of roughly 6 to 11 cycles. TCRdb analysed the 5' RACE reads with MiXCR anew, one entry per CDR3 protein. This sample has about 600,000 distinct CDR3 sequences, with roughly 43% found just once. CDR1 and CDR2 from the germline V gene are GTSNPN and SVGIG (reference sequence). The CDR3 spans 14 residues. The junction had 1 base not matched to a gene; V was cut back by 1 base and J by 4 bases. This chain joins TRBV30 and TRBJ2-1; 10 bases match TRBD2. The specimen sequenced was blood. This receptor was identified in a man older than 75 in good health. The CDR3 region has the DNA TGTGCCTGGAGTGCTAGCGGGAGTTACAATGAGCAGTTCTTC. It yields the protein CAWSASGSYNEQFF.